The 23 T cell receptor beta chains given below trace back to one sample, sequenced in a study of response to subunit inactivated influenza vaccine. In TCRdb, the RT-PCR reads were re-called with MiXCR into one record per CDR3 protein. There are just under 250,000 distinct CDR3 sequences in the sample; about 12% occur only once, and 7.8% lies in the top ten. The sample consisted of non-naive T cells sorted from PBMCs, taken 14 to 15 days before vaccination. The receptor source for this set is a man in his fifties who received an inactivated influenza vaccine.

The chain has TRBV19 and TRBJ2-5, with 7 positions matching TRBD1. This CDR3 is 14 amino acids long. CDR1 LNHDA and CDR2 SQIVND come from the germline V gene (reference sequence). Germline trimming cut 5 bases from V and 5 bases from J; bases unmatched to any gene: 8. The CDR3: CASSATGVVETQYF. CDR3 coding DNA: TGTGCCAGTAGTGCAACAGGGGTCGTCGAGACCCAGTACTTC. The entire variable domain, with the rest obtained from reference TRBV19 and TRBJ2-5, is as follows: DGGITQSPKYLFRKEGQNVTLSCEQNLNHDAMYWYRQDPGQGLRLIYYSQIVNDFQKGDIAEGYSVSREKKESFPLTVTSAQKNPTAFYLCASSATGVVETQYFGPGTRLLVL.

This clonotype turned up a few times. The chain links TRBV7-9 to TRBJ2-1; D may match TRBD1 or TRBD2 (5 bases each). Per the germline V gene, CDR1 is SEHNR and CDR2 is FQNEAQ (reference sequence). This CDR3 spans 16 amino acids. Trimming stripped 5 bases from V and 9 bases from J, with 23 bases between. CDR3 region: CASSNRNQGEVVEQFF. The CDR3 DNA sequence: TGTGCCAGCAGCAACAGAAACCAGGGAGAGGTGGTTGAGCAGTTCTTC. Full variable domain (remainder filled in from reference TRBV7-9 and TRBJ2-1): DTGVSQNPRHKITKRGQNVTFRCDPISEHNRLYWYRQTLGQGPEFLTYFQNEAQLEKSRLLSDRFSAERPKGSFSTLEIQRTEQGDSAMYLCASSNRNQGEVVEQFFGPGTRLTVL.

CDR3 bases: TGTGCCAGTGCGAAGGACAGTTCCTCTGAGCAGTTCTTC. It translates to CASAKDSSSEQFF. The rearrangement links TRBV6-2 or TRBV6-3 to TRBJ2-1; maybe TRBD1 (6 bases). V was trimmed by 9 bases and J by 9 bases, leaving 18 bases between them. The CDR3 is 13 amino acids. Germline V gives CDR1 MNHEY, CDR2 SVGEGT.

This clonotype showed up just a few times. The J gene is TRBJ1-5, the V gene TRBV20-1; D uncertain. The germline CDR1 and CDR2 sequences are DFQATT and SNEGSKA (reference sequence). The CDR3 is made up of 13 amino acids. Trimming left V 5 bases short and J 1 base short, with 9 bases between. The chain's CDR3 is CSASRGSNQPQHF. CDR3 sequence (DNA): TGCAGTGCTTCCCGTGGAAGCAATCAGCCCCAGCATTTT.

This clonotype occurred a few times. This rearrangement joins TRBV6-2 or TRBV6-3 to TRBJ1-3, with TRBD1 matching over 8 bases. The CDR3 extends over 16 amino acids. CDR1 is MNHEY and CDR2 is SVGEGT in the germline V gene. Germline trimming cut 5 bases from V and 0 bases from J; bases unmatched to any gene: 6. CDR3: CASSRRDRNSGNTIYF. Here the CDR3 DNA reads TGTGCCAGCAGTAGGCGGGACAGGAACTCTGGAAACACCATATATTTT.

This clonotype was observed many times. This chain connects TRBV29-1 to TRBJ1-1; D possibly corresponds to TRBD1 (5 bases). The CDR3 sequence is 11 residues long. Per germline, CDR1 SQVTM and CDR2 ANQGSEA. The V end was cut by 4 bases, the J end by 10 bases, with 13 bases between. DNA of the CDR3: TGCAGCGTTGGATCGGGGGATGGAGCTTTCTTT. It translates to CSVGSGDGAFF.

V gene TRBV5-1 combines with J gene TRBJ1-1; D ambiguous. CDR1 and CDR2 (germline): SGHRS, YFSETQ. Trimming shortened V by 0 bases and J by 0 bases, and 12 bases separated the two germline ends. The CDR3 spans 16 residues. The CDR3 DNA follows: TGCGCCAGCAGCTTGGTAGTAGGGAGGGTGAACACTGAAGCTTTCTTT. Amino acid sequence: CASSLVVGRVNTEAFF.

This clonotype was found a few times. This chain joins TRBV5-1 and TRBJ2-3; 7 bases are shared with TRBD2. V dropped 5 bases and J dropped 3; count of bases not matched to a gene: 6. The CDR3 has 14 amino acids. Germline V gene data show CDR1 as SGHRS and CDR2 as YFSETQ. The CDR3 sequence: CASSWGRATDTQYF. CDR3 in DNA: TGCGCCAGCAGTTGGGGGAGGGCGACAGATACGCAGTATTTT.

This clonotype was seen ten or more times. The chain employs TRBV11-2 and TRBJ2-7; TRBD1 agrees at 10 bases. This CDR3 spans 14 amino acids. Germline CDR1 is SGHAT and CDR2 is FQNNGV. V gave up 6 bases and J gave up 6 bases; unmatched junction bases: 8. CDR3 protein: CASRRTGGDSEQYF. CDR3 DNA sequence: TGTGCCAGCAGGAGGACAGGGGGTGACTCCGAGCAGTACTTC. Combining the CDR3 with reference TRBV11-2 and TRBJ2-7 gives the whole variable domain EAGVAQSPRYKIIEKRQSVAFWCNPISGHATLYWYQQILGQGPKLLIQFQNNGVVDDSQLPKDRFSAERLKGVDSTLKIQPAKLEDSAVYLCASRRTGGDSEQYFGPGTRLTVT.

V is TRBV5-1 and J is TRBJ1-4, with 9 bases matching TRBD1. V trimming: 2 bases; J trimming: 8 bases; junction bases outside the gene matches: 10. This CDR3 has 16 residues. Looked up from germline, CDR1 is SGHRS and CDR2 is YFSETQ. The CDR3 nucleotides are TGCGCCAGCAGCTTCTCTTCCGGGACAGGGCAGGAAAAACTGTTTTTT. Translation: CASSFSSGTGQEKLFF. The variable domain in full, completed from reference TRBV5-1 and TRBJ1-4, reads KAGVTQTPRYLIKTRGQQVTLSCSPISGHRSVSWYQQTPGQGLQFLFEYFSETQRNKGNFPGRFSGRQFSNSRSEMNVSTLELGDSALYLCASSFSSGTGQEKLFFGSGTQLSVL.

The V gene is TRBV5-4, the J gene TRBJ2-5, with a weak D call TRBD2 (5 bases). V shed 0 bases and J shed 3 bases, with 15 bases lying between them. CDR3 length: 16 residues. CDR1 is SGHNT, CDR2 YYREEE, per germline (reference sequence). CDR3 sequence (DNA): TGTGCCAGCAGCTTGGCTGGCGCGGGTGGGAAAGAGACCCAGTACTTC. Encoded protein: CASSLAGAGGKETQYF.

V is TRBV7-6 and J is TRBJ1-5; D gene uncertain. Germline CDR1 and CDR2: SGHVS and FNYEAQ. CDR3 length: 13 residues. V lost 0 bases, J lost 3 bases, and 3 bases lay in between. The CDR3: CASSLATNQPQHF. The CDR3 nucleotides are TGTGCCAGCAGCTTAGCGACCAATCAGCCCCAGCATTTT.

This clonotype was seen only a few times. The chain uses TRBV29-1 and TRBJ2-7; D not resolved. The CDR3 covers 13 residues. Per germline, CDR1 SQVTM and CDR2 ANQGSEA. Trimming took off 7 bases at V and 6 bases at J, with 19 bases between the two ends. The CDR3 reads CSGTRHGSSEQYF. CDR3 nucleotides: TGCAGCGGGACCCGCCACGGATCGTCCGAGCAGTACTTC.

This clonotype occurred a few times. The V gene is TRBV2, the J gene TRBJ2-7; D not certain. V gave up 7 bases and J gave up 5 bases, with 21 bases separating them. Per germline, CDR1 SNHLY and CDR2 FYNNEI. The CDR3 has 15 amino acids. Here the CDR3 reads CASNYYWRYINEQYF. CDR3 nucleotide sequence: TGTGCCAGCAACTATTACTGGCGTTATATTAACGAGCAGTACTTC.

V and J are TRBV11-2 and TRBJ1-1, with TRBD1 matching 7 bases. This CDR3 region has 13 residues. Per the germline V gene, CDR1 is SGHAT and CDR2 is FQNNGV. V lost 3 bases, J lost 4 bases, and 2 bases stayed unmatched. The CDR3 coding sequence is TGTGCCAGCAGCTTGTGGACAGGCACTGAAGCTTTCTTT. Its translation is CASSLWTGTEAFF.

This clonotype turned up a few times. The chain has TRBV5-5 and TRBJ2-3; 12 nucleotides line up with TRBD1. Germline V gene data show CDR1 as SGHKS and CDR2 as YYEKEE (reference sequence). V shed 5 bases and J 5 bases; nucleotides not matched to a gene: 9. The CDR3 has 16 residues. CDR3 in amino acids: CASRQSGTGGLDTQYF. In nucleotides, the CDR3 is TGTGCCAGCAGACAATCCGGGACAGGGGGCCTAGATACGCAGTATTTT.

The table lists this clonotype with many counts. V is TRBV9 and J is TRBJ2-3; unclear D gene. CDR1 and CDR2 (germline): SGDLS, YYNGEE. This CDR3 comprises 13 residues. Trimming took off 4 bases at V and 3 bases at J, with 9 bases between the two ends. Here the CDR3 DNA reads TGTGCCAGCAGCCCACCCGCGACAGATACGCAGTATTTT. The encoded protein is CASSPPATDTQYF.

Only a few counts were recorded for this clonotype. The J gene is TRBJ1-1, the V gene TRBV28, with D possibly TRBD1 on 5 matching bases. In germline, CDR1 is MDHEN, CDR2 SYDVKM. There are 15 residues in the CDR3. Trimming took off 5 bases at V and 6 bases at J, with 19 bases between the two ends. DNA of the CDR3: TGTGCCAGCAGTGCAGACAGTGGGACTATAGCTGAAGCTTTCTTT. Amino acid sequence: CASSADSGTIAEAFF.

The CDR3 nucleotides read TGTGCCATCGCTGTGGGGGGGAGCAGCAATGAGCAGTTCTTC. It encodes CAIAVGGSSNEQFF. This chain connects TRBV10-3 to TRBJ2-1, with TRBD2 matching 7 bases. CDR3 size: 14 residues. Germline values: CDR1 ENHRY, CDR2 SYGVKD. V lost 8 bases and J lost 6; bases outside the gene matches: 10.

There are a few counts of this clonotype. The gene calls are TRBV10-2 and TRBJ2-5; no clear D gene. Germline V gives CDR1 WSHSY, CDR2 SAAADI. The length of the CDR3 is 12 residues. V shed 4 bases and J shed 5 bases, with 8 bases lying between them. This CDR3 reads CASSAVAETQYF. The CDR3 nucleotides are TGCGCCAGCAGTGCGGTTGCGGAGACCCAGTACTTC.

DNA of the CDR3: TGTGCCAGCAGCCCACTTGTTGGGATACACTACAATGAGCAGTTCTTC. Translating it yields CASSPLVGIHYNEQFF. The chain carries TRBV7-3 and TRBJ2-1; D is undetermined. Deletions cut 5 bases from V and 3 bases from J, with 17 bases between. Per the germline V gene, CDR1 is SGHTA and CDR2 is FQGTGA. The CDR3 extends over 16 amino acids. Supplemented by reference TRBV7-3 and TRBJ2-1, the full variable domain reads GAGVSQTPSNKVTEKGKYVELRCDPISGHTALYWYRQSLGQGPEFLIYFQGTGAADDSGLPNDRFFAVRPEGSVSTLKIQRTERGDSAVYLCASSPLVGIHYNEQFFGPGTRLTVL.

This clonotype has a handful of counts. The V call is TRBV20-1, the J call TRBJ2-7; D unclear. V gave up 6 bases and J gave up 0 bases, with 24 bases separating them. The CDR3 contains 17 residues. Germline CDR1 is DFQATT and CDR2 is SNEGSKA (reference sequence). For the CDR3, the DNA is TGCAGTGCACGGGCCCCGTCGTGGCTGTCAAGCTCCTACGAGCAGTACTTC. Its protein product is CSARAPSWLSSSYEQYF.

The chain is built from TRBV7-9 and TRBJ2-7; 10 nucleotides align to TRBD1. Germline V CDR1 and CDR2: SEHNR, FQNEAQ (reference sequence). J gave up 3 bases and V 9 bases, and 14 bases lay outside the gene matches. This CDR3 contains 16 residues. For the CDR3, the DNA is TGTGCCAGTAACCGGGACAGGGGAGAAGGAAACTACGAGCAGTACTTC. Its protein is CASNRDRGEGNYEQYF.